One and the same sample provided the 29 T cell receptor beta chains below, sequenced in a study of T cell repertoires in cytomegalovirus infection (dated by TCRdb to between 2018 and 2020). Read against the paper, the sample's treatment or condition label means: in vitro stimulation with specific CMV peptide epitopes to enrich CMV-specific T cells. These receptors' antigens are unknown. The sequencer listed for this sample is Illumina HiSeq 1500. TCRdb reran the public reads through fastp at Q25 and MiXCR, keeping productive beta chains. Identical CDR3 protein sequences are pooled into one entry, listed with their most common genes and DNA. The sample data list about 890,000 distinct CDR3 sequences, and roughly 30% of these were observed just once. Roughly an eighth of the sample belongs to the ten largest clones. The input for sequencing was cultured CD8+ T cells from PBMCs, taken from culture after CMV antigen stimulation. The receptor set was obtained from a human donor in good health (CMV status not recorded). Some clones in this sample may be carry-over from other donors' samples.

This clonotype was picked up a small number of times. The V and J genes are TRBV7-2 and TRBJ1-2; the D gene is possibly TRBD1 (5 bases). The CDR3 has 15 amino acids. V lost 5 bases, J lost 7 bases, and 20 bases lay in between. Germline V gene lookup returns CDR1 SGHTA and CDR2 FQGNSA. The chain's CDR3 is CASSEVLRDGSGYTF. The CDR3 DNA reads TGTGCCAGCAGCGAGGTACTCCGGGACGGATCTGGCTACACCTTC.

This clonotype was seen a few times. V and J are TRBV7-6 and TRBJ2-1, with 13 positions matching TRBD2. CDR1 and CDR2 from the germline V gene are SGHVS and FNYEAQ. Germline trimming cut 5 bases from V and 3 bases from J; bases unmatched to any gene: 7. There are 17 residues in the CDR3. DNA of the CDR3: TGTGCCAGCAGCCCGAGACTAGCGGGGGGCCACTACAATGAGCAGTTCTTC. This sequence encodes CASSPRLAGGHYNEQFF.

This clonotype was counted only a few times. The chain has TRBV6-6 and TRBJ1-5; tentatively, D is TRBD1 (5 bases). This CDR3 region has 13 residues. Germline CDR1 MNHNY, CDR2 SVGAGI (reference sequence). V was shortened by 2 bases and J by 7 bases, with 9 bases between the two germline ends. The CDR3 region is CASSYMGGQPQHF. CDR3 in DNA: TGTGCCAGCAGTTACATGGGGGGACAGCCCCAGCATTTT.

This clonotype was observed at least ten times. The CDR3 loop is CASSYGTSSTDTQYF. The CDR3 DNA reads TGTGCCAGCAGTTACGGGACTTCTAGCACAGATACGCAGTATTTT. The chain carries TRBV6-5 and TRBJ2-3; the D gene is possibly TRBD2 (6 bases). Germline V lookup: CDR1 MNHEY, CDR2 SVGAGI. This CDR3 region has 15 residues. V shed 2 bases and J shed 0 bases, with 9 bases lying between them.

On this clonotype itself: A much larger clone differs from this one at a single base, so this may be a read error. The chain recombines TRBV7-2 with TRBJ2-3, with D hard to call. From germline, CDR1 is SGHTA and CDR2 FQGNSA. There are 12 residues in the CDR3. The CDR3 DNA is TGTGTCAGCAGCCACCGCACAGATACGCAGTATTTT. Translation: CVSSHRTDTQYF.

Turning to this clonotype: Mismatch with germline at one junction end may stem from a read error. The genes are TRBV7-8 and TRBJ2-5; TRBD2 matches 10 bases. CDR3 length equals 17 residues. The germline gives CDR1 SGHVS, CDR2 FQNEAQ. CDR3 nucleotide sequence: TGTGTCAGCAGCACTCCATTGGACAAGCGGGGGGGGGAGACCCAGTACTTC. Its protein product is CVSSTPLDKRGGETQYF.

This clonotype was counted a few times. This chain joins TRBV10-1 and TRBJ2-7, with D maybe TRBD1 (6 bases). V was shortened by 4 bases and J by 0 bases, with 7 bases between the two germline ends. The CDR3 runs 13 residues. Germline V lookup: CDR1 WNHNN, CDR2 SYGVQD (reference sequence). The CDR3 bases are TGCGCCAGCAGTGGACAGGACTCCTACGAGCAGTACTTC. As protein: CASSGQDSYEQYF.

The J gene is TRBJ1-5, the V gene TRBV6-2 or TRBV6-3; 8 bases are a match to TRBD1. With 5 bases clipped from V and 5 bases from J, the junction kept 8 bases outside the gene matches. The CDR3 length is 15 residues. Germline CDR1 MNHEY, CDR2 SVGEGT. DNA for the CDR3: TGTGCCAGCAGTATCACGACAGGGGCGGATCAGCCCCAGCATTTT. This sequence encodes CASSITTGADQPQHF.

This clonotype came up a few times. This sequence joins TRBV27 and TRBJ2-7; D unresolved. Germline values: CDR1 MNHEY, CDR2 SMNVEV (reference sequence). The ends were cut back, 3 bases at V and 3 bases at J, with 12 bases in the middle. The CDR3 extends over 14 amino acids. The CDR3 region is CASSLSSSNYEQYV. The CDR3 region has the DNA TGTGCCAGCAGTTTGAGCAGCTCGAACTACGAGCAGTACGTC.

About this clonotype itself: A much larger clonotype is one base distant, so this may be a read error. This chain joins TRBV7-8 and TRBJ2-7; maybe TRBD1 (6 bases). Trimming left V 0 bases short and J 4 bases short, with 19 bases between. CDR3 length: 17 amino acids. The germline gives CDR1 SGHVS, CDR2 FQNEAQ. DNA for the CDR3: TGTGCCAGCAGCTTAGCCCTCGCTGGGACATGGGCGTACGAGCAGTACTTC. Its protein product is CASSLALAGTWAYEQYF.

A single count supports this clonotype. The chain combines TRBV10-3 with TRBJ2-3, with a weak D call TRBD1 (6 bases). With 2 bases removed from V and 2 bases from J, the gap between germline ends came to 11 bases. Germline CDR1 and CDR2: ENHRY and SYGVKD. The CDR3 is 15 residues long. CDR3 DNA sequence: TGTGCCATCAGTGAGGATTGGGACAACACAGATACGCAGTATTTT. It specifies CAISEDWDNTDTQYF.

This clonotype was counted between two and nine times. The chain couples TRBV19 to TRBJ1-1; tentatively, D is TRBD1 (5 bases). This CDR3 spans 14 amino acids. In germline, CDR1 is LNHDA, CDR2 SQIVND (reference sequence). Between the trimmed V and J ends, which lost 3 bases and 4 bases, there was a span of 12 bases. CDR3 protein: CASSISGRATEAFF. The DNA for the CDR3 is TGTGCCAGTAGTATTTCCGGCAGGGCCACTGAAGCTTTCTTT.

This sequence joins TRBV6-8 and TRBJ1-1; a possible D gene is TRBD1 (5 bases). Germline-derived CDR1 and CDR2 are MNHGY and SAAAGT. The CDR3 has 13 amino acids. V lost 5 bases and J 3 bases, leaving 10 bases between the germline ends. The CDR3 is CASSARDDTEAFF. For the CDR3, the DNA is TGTGCCAGCAGTGCTCGGGACGACACTGAAGCTTTCTTT.

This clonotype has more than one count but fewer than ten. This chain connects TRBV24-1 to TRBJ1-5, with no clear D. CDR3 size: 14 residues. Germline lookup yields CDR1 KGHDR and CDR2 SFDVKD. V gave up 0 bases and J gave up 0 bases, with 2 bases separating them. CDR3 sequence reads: CATSDLHSNQPQHF. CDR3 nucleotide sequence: TGTGCCACCAGTGATTTGCATAGCAATCAGCCCCAGCATTTT.

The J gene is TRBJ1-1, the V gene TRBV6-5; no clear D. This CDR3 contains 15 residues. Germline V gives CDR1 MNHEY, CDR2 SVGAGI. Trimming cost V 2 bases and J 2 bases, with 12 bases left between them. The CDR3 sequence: CASSYPASGNTEAFF. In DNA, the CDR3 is TGTGCCAGCAGTTACCCGGCCAGTGGAAACACTGAAGCTTTCTTT.

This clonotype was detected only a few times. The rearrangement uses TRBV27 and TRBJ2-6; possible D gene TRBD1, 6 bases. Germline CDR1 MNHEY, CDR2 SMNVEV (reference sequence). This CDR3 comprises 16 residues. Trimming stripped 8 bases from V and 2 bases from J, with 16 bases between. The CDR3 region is CASCKGTSTGANVLTF. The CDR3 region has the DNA TGTGCCAGCTGCAAAGGGACAAGCACTGGGGCCAACGTCCTGACTTTC.

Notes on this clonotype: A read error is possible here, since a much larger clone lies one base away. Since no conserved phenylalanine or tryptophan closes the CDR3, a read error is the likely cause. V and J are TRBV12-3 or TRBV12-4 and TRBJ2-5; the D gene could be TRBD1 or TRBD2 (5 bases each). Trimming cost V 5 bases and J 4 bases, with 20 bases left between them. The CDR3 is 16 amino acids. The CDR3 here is CASSPWDQAVGETQYY. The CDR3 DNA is TGTGCCAGCAGTCCCTGGGACCAGGCCGTTGGAGAGACCCAGTACTAC.

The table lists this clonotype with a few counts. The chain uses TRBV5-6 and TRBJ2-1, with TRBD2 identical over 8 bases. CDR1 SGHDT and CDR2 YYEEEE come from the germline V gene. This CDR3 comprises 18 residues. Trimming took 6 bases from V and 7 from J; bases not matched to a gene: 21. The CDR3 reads CASTFWPIAGTRGNEQFF. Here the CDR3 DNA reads TGTGCCAGCACCTTTTGGCCGATAGCGGGGACCCGGGGGAATGAGCAGTTCTTC.

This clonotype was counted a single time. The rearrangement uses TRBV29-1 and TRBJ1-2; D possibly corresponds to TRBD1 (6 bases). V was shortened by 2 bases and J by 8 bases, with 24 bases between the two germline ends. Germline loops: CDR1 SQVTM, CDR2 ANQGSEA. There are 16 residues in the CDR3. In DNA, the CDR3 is TGCAGCGTTGAAAGGGGTCAGTGGTCAGGGGATGGAGGCTACACCTTC. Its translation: CSVERGQWSGDGGYTF.

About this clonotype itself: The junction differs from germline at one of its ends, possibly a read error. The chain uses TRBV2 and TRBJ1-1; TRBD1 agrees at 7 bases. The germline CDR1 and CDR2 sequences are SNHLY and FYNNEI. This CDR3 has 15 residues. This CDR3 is CANSAHPGTEIEAFF. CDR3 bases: TGTGCCAACAGTGCCCACCCCGGGACAGAAATTGAAGCTTTCTTT.

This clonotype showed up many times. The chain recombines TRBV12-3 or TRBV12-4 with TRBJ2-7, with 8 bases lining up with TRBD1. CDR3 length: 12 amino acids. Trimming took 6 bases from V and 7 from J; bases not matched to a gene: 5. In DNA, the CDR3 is TGTGCCAGCAGCCGGACAGGGAAGGAGCAGTACTTC. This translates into CASSRTGKEQYF.

The CDR3 nucleotides are TGTGCCAGCAGCCCTAGGACAGGGAAGCACGAGCAGTACTTC. This translates into CASSPRTGKHEQYF. The chain is built from TRBV7-9 and TRBJ2-7; 8 positions agree with TRBD1. The CDR3 contains 14 residues. J gave up 5 bases and V 5 bases, and 8 bases lay outside the gene matches. The germline CDR1 and CDR2 sequences are SEHNR and FQNEAQ (reference sequence). The full variable domain, in which reference TRBV7-9 and TRBJ2-7 provide the parts outside the CDR3, is DTGVSQNPRHKITKRGQNVTFRCDPISEHNRLYWYRQTLGQGPEFLTYFQNEAQLEKSRLLSDRFSAERPKGSFSTLEIQRTEQGDSAMYLCASSPRTGKHEQYFGPGTRLTVT.

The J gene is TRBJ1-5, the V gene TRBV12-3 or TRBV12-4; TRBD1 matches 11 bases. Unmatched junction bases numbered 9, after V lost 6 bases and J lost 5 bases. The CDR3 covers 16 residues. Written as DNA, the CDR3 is TGTGCCAGCAGCTTCTGGACAGGGGGCAAGGATCAGCCCCAGCATTTT. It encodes CASSFWTGGKDQPQHF.

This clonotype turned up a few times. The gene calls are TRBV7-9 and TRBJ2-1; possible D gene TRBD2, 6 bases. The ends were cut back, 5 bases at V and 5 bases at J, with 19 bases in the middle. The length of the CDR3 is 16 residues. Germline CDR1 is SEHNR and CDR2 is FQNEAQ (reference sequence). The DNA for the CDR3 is TGTGCCAGCAGCCTGGGAGGCCAGCTACTTAACAATGAGCAGTTCTTC. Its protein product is CASSLGGQLLNNEQFF. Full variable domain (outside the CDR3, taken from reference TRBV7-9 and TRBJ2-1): DTGVSQNPRHKITKRGQNVTFRCDPISEHNRLYWYRQTLGQGPEFLTYFQNEAQLEKSRLLSDRFSAERPKGSFSTLEIQRTEQGDSAMYLCASSLGGQLLNNEQFFGPGTRLTVL.

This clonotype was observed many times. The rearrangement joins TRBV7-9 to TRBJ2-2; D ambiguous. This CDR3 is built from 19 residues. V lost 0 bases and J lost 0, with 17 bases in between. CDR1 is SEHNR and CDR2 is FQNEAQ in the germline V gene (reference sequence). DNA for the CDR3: TGTGCCAGCAGCTTAGCGAGGACGGCCGGCCACTCGAACACCGGGGAGCTGTTTTTT. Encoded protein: CASSLARTAGHSNTGELFF.

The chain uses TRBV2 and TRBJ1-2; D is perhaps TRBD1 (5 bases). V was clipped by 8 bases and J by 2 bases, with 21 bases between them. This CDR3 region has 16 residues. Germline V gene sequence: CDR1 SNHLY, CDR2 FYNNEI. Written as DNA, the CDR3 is TGTGCCAGCCGTTACCCGGGGACCGGGGGGAACTATGGCTACACCTTC. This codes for CASRYPGTGGNYGYTF.

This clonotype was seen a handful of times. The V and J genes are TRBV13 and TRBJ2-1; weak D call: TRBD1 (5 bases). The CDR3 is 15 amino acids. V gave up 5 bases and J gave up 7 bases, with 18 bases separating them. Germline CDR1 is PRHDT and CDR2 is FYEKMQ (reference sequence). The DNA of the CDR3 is TGTGCCAGCAGCGGCCGGGCCCTGGGGCGTAATGAGCAGTTCTTC. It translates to CASSGRALGRNEQFF.

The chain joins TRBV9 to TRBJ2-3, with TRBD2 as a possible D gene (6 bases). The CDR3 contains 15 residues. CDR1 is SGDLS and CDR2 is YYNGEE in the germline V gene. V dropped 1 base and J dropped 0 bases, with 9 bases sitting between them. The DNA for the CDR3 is TGTGCCAGCAGCGTAAGGAGGGCTAGCACAGATACGCAGTATTTT. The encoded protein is CASSVRRASTDTQYF.

The CDR3 nucleotides are TGCAGTGTTCCCGAGCCGGAGAATTTTATGGACAATGAGCAGTTCTTC. This translates into CSVPEPENFMDNEQFF. The chain recombines TRBV20-1 with TRBJ2-1; no clear D. The CDR3 runs to 16 residues. V lost 7 bases and J lost 5, with 24 bases in between. Per the germline V gene, CDR1 is DFQATT and CDR2 is SNEGSKA (reference sequence).